This T cell receptor beta chain is from a study of CD8+ T cells in alopecia areata listed by TCRdb under 2018. With respect to the entire study: Treated patients were enrolled in an open-label pilot trial of oral tofacitinib, 5 to 10 mg twice daily, for moderate-to-severe alopecia areata. Patients received tofacitinib for 6 to 18 months and were then followed off drug for 6 months to check for delayed response and recurrence. The study used high-throughput TCRbeta sequencing to examine T cell clonal expansion in alopecia areata, in both the C3H/HeJ mouse model and human patients. Human TCRbeta sequencing covered scalp tissue and sorted CD4+ and CD8+ peripheral blood T cells from patchy and totalis/universalis alopecia areata patients and healthy controls. Biopsies were taken from tofacitinib-treated patients at baseline and at 4 and 24 weeks of treatment, and a later scalp biopsy was taken in several of the tofacitinib-treated patients. Clonality in the scalp was compared among normal scalp (n=4), patchy alopecia areata scalp (n=8), and alopecia totalis/universalis scalp (n=8). RNA was extracted with the PAXgene miRNA kit for fixed scalp, the miRNeasy kit for PBMCs, and the RNeasy kit for mouse skin. Amplification of TCRbeta CDR3 regions was done by immunoSEQ multiplex PCR using 35 Vbeta forward primers and 13 Jbeta reverse primers.

Libraries were prepared through the immunoSEQ multiplex PCR assay. To provide template for TCR sequencing, every sample had RNA extracted and reverse transcribed into cDNA. First-strand cDNA was synthesized with SuperScript III using a 2:1 mix of oligo-dT and random hexamers. Amplification bias was assessed with a synthetic immune receptor repertoire, and residual bias was removed computationally. The original pipeline was this. Raw reads were preprocessed to remove errors, and CDR3 was defined by IMGT conventions from the conserved cysteine to phenylalanine. Clonality was computed by normalizing Shannon entropy by log2 of the number of productive unique TCRs and subtracting the result from 1. Whether each scalp clone was CD4 or CD8 was inferred by checking scalp TCRbeta sequences against the CD4 and CD8 repertoires from sorted blood. In TCRdb, the immuneACCESS table is reduced to in-frame sequences with V and J assigned. These tables do not hold every clone; where another copy was compared, an unresolved V gene accounts for under half, and the others remain unexplained. V, J and clone size reflect that table, while D and trimming were determined from the DNA. In this sample the table shows over 200,000 clones, around 62% of which occur a single time. Approximately 0.45% of the sample is taken by the ten largest.

As for this clone: Its antigen has not been determined. The record has no base qualities; no much larger clone is one base away.

General study outcomes and caveats: Lesional scalp, especially in alopecia totalis/universalis, showed higher clonality and more expanded CD8+ clones than normal scalp, suggesting antigenic drive. Compared with mice, TCR sequences shared between patients were less clear, possibly partly because of HLA diversity across the patient population. Unlike mouse skin, where gammadelta T cells dominate, normal human skin contains resident alphabeta T cells that get sequenced too, which complicates analysis of the scalp TCR repertoire.

This specimen's time point label, interpreted: baseline before oral tofacitinib. From alopecia areata patients, peripheral blood was collected along with lesional scalp punch biopsies. PBMCs were isolated by density centrifugation and stained for CD3, CD4 and CD8, after which CD4+ and CD8+ T cells were sorted on a FACSAria. The germline V gene encodes CDR1 MNHEY and CDR2 SVGAGI. V was cut back by 5 bases and J by 12 bases, leaving a gap of 14 bases between them. The CDR3 contains 11 residues, cysteine and phenylalanine counted. Here the CDR3 DNA is all that survives: 33 bases in frame from base 1. Specimen: CD4+ T cells sorted from blood, collected at week 0. The chain couples TRBV6-5 to TRBJ2-7; the D gene is possibly TRBD1 or TRBD2, each agreeing over 6 bases. The sequence was collected from a human donor with alopecia areata. The CDR3 region has the sequence CASSEGGKAYF. The DNA sequence reads TGTGCCAGCAGTGAAGGGGGGAAGGCGTACTTC.